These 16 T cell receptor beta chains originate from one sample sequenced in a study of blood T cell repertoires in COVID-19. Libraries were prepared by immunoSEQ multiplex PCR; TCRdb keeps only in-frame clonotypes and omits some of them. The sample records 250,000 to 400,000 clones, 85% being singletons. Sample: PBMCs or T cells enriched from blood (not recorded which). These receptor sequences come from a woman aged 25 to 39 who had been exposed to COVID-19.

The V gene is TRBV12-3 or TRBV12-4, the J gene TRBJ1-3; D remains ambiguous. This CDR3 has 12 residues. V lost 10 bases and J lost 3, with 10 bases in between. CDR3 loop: CATRELGNTIYF. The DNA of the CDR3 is TGTGCCACGAGGGAACTTGGAAACACCATATATTTT.

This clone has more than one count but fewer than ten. This chain's CDR3 is CASSQDTGLDYGYTF. The CDR3 nucleotides are TGTGCCAGCAGCCAAGATACAGGGCTGGACTATGGCTACACCTTC. This chain connects TRBV4-2 to TRBJ1-2; D is possibly TRBD1 (6 bases). The CDR3 totals 15 residues. V shed 0 bases and J shed 3 bases, with 11 bases lying between them. CDR1 and CDR2 from the germline V gene are LGHNA and YNFKEQ.

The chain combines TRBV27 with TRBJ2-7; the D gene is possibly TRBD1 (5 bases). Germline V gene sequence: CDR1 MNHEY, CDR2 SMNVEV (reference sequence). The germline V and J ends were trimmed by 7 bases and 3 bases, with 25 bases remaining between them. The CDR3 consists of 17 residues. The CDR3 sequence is CASTLRPPGRGGYEQYF. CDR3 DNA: TGTGCCAGCACCTTACGTCCCCCAGGGCGAGGTGGCTACGAGCAGTACTTC.

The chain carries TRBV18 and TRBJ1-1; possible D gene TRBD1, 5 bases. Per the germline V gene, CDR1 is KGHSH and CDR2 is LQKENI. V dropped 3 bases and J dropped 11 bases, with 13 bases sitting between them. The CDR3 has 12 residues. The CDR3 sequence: CASSPDREGAFF. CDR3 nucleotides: TGTGCCAGCTCACCGGACCGGGAGGGGGCTTTCTTT.

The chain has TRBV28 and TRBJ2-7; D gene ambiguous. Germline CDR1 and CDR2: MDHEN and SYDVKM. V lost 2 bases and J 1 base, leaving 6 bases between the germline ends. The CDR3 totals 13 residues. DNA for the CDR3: TGTGCCAGCAGTTTACCAGTGTCCTACGAGCAGTACTTC. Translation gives CASSLPVSYEQYF.

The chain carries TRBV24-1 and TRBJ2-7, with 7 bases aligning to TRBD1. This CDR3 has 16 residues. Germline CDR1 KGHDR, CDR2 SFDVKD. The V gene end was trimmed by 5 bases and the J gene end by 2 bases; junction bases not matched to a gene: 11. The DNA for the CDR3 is TGTGCCACCAGTGCCTTAGGGGGCGCAAGTACCTACGAGCAGTACTTC. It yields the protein CATSALGGASTYEQYF.

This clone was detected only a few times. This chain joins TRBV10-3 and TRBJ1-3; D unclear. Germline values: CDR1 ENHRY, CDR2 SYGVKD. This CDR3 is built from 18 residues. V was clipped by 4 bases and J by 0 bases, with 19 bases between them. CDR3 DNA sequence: TGTGCCATCAGTGTATTAAAGGGAGGCCCCTCCTCTGGAAACACCATATATTTT. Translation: CAISVLKGGPSSGNTIYF.

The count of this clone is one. CDR3 nucleotide sequence: TGTGCCAGCAGCTCCGGGACAGGGACGAGGGCACCCCTCCACTTT. This gives the protein CASSSGTGTRAPLHF. J is TRBJ1-6 and V is TRBV28; 9 nucleotides match TRBD1. The trim removed 6 bases at V and 11 bases at J, leaving 11 bases unmatched. The CDR3 spans 15 residues. Germline CDR1 and CDR2: MDHEN and SYDVKM. Full variable domain (missing parts from reference TRBV28 and TRBJ1-6): DVKVTQSSRYLVKRTGEKVFLECVQDMDHENMFWYRQDPGLGLRLIYFSYDVKMKEKGDIPEGYSVSREKKERFSLILESASTNQTSMYLCASSSGTGTRAPLHFGNGTRLTVT.

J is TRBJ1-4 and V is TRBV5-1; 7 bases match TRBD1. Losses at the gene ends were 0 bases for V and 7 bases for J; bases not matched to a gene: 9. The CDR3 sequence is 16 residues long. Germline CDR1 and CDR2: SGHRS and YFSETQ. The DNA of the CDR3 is TGCGCCAGCAGCTTGGCCCTTGACAGGGAAAGTGAAAAACTGTTTTTT. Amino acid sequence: CASSLALDRESEKLFF.

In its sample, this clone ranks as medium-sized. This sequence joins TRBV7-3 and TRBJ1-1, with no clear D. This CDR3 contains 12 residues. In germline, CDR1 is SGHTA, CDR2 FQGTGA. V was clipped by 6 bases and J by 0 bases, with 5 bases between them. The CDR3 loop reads CASRSMNTEAFF. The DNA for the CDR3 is TGTGCCAGCAGGTCCATGAACACTGAAGCTTTCTTT.

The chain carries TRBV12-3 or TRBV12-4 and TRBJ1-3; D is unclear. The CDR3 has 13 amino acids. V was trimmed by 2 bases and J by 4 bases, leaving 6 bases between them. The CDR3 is CASSLTSGNTIYF. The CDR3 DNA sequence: TGTGCCAGCAGTTTAACTTCGGGAAACACCATATATTTT.

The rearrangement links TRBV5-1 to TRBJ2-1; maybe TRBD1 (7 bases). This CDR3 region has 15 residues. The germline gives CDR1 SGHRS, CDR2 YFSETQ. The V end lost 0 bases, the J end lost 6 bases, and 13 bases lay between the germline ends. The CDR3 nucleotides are TGCGCCAGCAGCTTGGGCGGGACAGTAGGCAATGAGCAGTTCTTC. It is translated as CASSLGGTVGNEQFF.

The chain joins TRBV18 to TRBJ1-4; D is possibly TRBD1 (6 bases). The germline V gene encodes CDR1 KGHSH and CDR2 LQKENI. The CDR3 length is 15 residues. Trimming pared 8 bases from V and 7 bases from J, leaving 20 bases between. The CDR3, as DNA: TGTGCCAGCGCAGAGAGCGCAGGGGCCGGTGAAAAACTGTTTTTT. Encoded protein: CASAESAGAGEKLFF.

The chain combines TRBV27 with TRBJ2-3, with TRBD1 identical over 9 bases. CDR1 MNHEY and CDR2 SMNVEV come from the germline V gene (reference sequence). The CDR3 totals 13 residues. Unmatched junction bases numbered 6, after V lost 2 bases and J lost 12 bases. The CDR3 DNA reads TGTGCCAGCAGTTTAGGACAGGGGTCCTTCCAGTATTTT. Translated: CASSLGQGSFQYF.

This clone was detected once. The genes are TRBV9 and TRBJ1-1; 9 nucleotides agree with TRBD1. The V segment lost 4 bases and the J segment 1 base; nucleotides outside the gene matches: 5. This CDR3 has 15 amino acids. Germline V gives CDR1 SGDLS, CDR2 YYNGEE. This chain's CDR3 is CASSSQGQGNTEAFF. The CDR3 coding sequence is TGTGCCAGCAGCTCCCAGGGACAGGGGAACACTGAAGCTTTCTTT.

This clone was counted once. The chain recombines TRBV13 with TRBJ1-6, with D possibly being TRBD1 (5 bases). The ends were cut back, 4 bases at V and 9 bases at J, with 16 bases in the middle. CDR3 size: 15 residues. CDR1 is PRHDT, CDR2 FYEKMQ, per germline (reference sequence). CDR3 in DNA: TGTGCCAGCAGCTCGGCAACAGGCGTGAGTTCACCCCTCCACTTT. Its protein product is CASSSATGVSSPLHF.